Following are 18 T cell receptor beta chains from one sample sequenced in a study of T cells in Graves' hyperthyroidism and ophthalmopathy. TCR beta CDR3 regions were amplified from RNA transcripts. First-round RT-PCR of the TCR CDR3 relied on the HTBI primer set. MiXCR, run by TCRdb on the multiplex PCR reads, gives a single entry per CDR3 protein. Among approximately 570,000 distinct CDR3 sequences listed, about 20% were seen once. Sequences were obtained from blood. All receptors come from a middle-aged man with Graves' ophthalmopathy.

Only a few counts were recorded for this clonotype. The CDR3 nucleotides are TGTGCCAGCAGGACAGGGCCCCACACTGAAGCTTTCTTT. Translating gives CASRTGPHTEAFF. The chain joins TRBV19 to TRBJ1-1; TRBD1 aligns across 8 bases. The J segment lost 3 bases and the V segment lost 9 bases, leaving 6 bases of the junction unmatched. Germline V gene data show CDR1 as LNHDA and CDR2 as SQIVND (reference sequence). This CDR3 is 13 amino acids long. Combining the CDR3 with reference TRBV19 and TRBJ1-1 gives the whole variable domain DGGITQSPKYLFRKEGQNVTLSCEQNLNHDAMYWYRQDPGQGLRLIYYSQIVNDFQKGDIAEGYSVSREKKESFPLTVTSAQKNPTAFYLCASRTGPHTEAFFGQGTRLTVV.

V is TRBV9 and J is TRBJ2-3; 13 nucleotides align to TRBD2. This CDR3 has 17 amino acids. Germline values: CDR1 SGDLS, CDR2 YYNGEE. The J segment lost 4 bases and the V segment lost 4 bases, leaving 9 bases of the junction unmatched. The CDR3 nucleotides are TGTGCCAGCAGCCCCGGGACTAGCGGGAACCGGGCAGATACGCAGTATTTT. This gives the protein CASSPGTSGNRADTQYF.

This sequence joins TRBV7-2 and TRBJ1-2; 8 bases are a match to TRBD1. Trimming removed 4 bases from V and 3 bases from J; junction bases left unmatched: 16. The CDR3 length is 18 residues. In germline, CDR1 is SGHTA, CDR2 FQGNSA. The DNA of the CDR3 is TGTGCCAGCAGCTCCATGACGGACAGGGCCCGGGGGTACTATGGCTACACCTTC. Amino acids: CASSSMTDRARGYYGYTF.

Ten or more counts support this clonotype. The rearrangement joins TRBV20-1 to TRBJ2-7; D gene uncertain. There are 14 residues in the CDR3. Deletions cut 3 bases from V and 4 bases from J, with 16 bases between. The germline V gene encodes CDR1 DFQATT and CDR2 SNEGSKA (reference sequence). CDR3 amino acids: CSASPALTIYEQYF. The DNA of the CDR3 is TGCAGTGCTAGTCCGGCGCTGACCATATACGAGCAGTACTTC.

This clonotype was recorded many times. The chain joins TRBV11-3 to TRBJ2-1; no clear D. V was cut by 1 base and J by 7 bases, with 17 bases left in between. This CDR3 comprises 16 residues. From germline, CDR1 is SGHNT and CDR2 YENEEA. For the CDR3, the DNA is TGTGCCAGCAGCTTAGGAGACATCACGGGCGCTAATGAGCAGTTCTTC. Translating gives CASSLGDITGANEQFF.

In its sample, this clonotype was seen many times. CDR3 nucleotides: TGTGCCAGCACGTTTTACCTGGGCGAGCAGTACTTC. This sequence encodes CASTFYLGEQYF. This chain links TRBV6-1 with TRBJ2-7; D is ambiguous. The V gene's germline CDR1 is MNHNS and CDR2 SASEGT. Trimming removed 7 bases from V and 6 bases from J, with 13 bases in between. This CDR3 is 12 amino acids long.

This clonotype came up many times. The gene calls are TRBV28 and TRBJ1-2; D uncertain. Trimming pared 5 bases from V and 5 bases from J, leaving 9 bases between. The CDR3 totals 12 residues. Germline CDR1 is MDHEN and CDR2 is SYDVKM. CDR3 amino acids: CASSPLLYGYTF. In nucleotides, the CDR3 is TGTGCCAGCAGTCCCCTTCTATATGGCTACACCTTC.

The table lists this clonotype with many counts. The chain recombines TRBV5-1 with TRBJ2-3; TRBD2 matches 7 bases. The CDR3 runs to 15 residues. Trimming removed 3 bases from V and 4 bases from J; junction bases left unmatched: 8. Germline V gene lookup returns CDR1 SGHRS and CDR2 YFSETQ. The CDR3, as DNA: TGCGCCAGCAGCTCTAGCGGAGCTACGGCAGATACGCAGTATTTT. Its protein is CASSSSGATADTQYF.

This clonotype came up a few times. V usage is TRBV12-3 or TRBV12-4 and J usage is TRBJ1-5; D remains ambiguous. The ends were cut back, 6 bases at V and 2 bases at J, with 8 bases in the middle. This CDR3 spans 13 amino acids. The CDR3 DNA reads TGTGCCAGCAGGGACCGGGGCAATCAGCCCCAGCATTTT. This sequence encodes CASRDRGNQPQHF.

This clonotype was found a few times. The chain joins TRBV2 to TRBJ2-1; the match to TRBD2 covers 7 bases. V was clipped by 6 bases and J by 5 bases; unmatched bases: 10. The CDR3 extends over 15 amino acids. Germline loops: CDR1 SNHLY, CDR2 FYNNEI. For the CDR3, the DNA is TGTGCCAGCAGGGCACAGCGGGGCCCAGACAATGAGCAGTTCTTC. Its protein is CASRAQRGPDNEQFF.

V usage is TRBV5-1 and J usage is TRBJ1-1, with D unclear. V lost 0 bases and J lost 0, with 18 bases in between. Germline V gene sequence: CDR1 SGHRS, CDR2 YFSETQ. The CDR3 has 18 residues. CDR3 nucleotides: TGCGCCAGCAGCTTGGCCCTGAGGGATAGAGTGGTGAACACTGAAGCTTTCTTT. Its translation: CASSLALRDRVVNTEAFF.

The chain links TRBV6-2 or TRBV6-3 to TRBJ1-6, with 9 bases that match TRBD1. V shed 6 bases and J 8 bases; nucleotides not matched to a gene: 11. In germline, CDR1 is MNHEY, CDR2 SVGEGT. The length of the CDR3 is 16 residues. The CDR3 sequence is CASRILGRQGDSPLHF. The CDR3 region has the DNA TGTGCCAGCAGGATACTCGGGAGACAGGGGGATTCACCCCTCCACTTT.

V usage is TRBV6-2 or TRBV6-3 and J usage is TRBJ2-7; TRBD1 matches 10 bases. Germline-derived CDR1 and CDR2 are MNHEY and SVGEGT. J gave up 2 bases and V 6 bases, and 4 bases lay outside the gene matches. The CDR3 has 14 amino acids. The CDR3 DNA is TGTGCCAGCAGGCGTGGGACAGGGGCCTACGAGCAGTACTTC. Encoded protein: CASRRGTGAYEQYF.

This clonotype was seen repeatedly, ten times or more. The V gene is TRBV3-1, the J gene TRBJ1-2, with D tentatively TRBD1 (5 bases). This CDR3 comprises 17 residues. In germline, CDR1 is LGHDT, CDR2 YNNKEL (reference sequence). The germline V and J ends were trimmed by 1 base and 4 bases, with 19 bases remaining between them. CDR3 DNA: TGTGCCAGCAGCCAAGCCATGGACGGGGCTTGGACCTATGGCTACACCTTC. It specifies CASSQAMDGAWTYGYTF.

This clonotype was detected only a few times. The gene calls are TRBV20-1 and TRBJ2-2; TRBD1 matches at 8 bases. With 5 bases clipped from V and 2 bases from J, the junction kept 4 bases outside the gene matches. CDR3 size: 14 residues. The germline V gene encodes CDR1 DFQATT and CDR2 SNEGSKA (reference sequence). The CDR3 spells CSAPDRGNTGELFF. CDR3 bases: TGCAGTGCTCCCGACAGGGGTAACACCGGGGAGCTGTTTTTT.

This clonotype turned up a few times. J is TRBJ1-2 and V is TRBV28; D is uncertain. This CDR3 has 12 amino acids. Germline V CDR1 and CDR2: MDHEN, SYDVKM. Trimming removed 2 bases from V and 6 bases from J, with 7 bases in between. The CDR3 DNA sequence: TGTGCCAGCAGTTTAGTCTTCAATGGCTACACCTTC. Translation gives CASSLVFNGYTF.

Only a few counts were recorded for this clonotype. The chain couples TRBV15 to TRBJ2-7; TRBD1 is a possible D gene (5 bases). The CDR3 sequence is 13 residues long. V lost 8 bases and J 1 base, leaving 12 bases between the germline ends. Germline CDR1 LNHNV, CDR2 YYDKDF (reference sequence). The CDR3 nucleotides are TGTGCCACCCGGACATTGGGGTCCTACGAGCAGTACTTC. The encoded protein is CATRTLGSYEQYF.

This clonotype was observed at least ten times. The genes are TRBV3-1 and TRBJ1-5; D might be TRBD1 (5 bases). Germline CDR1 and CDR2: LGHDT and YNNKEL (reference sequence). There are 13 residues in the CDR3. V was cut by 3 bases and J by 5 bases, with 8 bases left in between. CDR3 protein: CASSQGLYQPQHF. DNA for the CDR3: TGTGCCAGCAGCCAGGGACTGTATCAGCCCCAGCATTTT.